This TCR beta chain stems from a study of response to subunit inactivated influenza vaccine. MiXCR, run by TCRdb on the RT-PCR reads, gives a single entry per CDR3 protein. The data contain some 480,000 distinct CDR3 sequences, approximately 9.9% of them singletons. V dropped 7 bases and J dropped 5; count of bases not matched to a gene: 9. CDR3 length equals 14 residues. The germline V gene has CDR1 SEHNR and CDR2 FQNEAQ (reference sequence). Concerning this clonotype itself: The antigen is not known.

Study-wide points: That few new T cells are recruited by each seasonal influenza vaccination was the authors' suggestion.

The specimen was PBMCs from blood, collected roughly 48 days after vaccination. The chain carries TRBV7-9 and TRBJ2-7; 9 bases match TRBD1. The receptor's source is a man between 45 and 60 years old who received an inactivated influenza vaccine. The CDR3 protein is CASTHGGQGNEQYF. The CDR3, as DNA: TGTGCCAGCACCCATGGGGGACAGGGTAACGAGCAGTACTTC.